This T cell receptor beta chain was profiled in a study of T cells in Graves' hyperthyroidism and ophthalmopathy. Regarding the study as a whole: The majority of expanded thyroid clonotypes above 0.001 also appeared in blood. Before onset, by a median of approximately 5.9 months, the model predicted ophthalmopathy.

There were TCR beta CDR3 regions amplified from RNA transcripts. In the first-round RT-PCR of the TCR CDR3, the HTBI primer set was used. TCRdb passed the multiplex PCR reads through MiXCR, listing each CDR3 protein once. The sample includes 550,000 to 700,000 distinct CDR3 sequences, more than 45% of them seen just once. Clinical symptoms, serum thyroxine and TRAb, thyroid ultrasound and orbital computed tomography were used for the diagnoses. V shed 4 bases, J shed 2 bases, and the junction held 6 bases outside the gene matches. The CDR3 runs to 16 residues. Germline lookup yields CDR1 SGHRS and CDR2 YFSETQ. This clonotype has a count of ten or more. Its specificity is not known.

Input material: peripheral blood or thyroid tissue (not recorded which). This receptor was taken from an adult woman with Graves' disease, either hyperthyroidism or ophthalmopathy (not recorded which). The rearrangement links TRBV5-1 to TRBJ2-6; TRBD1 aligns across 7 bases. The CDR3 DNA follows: TGCGCCAGCAGCCCGCCCAGGGGGACTGGGGCCAACGTCCTGACTTTC. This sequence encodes CASSPPRGTGANVLTF. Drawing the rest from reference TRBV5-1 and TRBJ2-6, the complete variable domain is KAGVTQTPRYLIKTRGQQVTLSCSPISGHRSVSWYQQTPGQGLQFLFEYFSETQRNKGNFPGRFSGRQFSNSRSEMNVSTLELGDSALYLCASSPPRGTGANVLTFGAGSRLTVL.